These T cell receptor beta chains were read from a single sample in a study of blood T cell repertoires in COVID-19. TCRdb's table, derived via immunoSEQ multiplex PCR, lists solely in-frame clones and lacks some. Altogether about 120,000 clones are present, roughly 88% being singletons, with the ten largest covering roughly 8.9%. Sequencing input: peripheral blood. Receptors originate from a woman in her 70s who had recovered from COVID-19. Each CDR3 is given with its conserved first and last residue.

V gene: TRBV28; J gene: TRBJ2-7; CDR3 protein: CASSRRQGYYEQYF
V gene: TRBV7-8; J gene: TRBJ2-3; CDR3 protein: CASSYVQADTQYF
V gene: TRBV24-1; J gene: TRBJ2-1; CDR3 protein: CATSDLFGGEGDEQFF
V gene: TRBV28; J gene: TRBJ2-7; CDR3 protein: CASSITGMGRYEQYF
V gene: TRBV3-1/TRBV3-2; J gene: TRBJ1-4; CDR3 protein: CASSPRQGEAKLFF
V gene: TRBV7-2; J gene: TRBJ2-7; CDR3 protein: CASSFRPSYEQYF
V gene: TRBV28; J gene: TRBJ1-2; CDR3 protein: CASNDRLNYGYTF
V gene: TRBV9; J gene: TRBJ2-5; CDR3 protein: CASTFRDSTEETQYF
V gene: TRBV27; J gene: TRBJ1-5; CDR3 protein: CASSPTIYDGEDQPQHF
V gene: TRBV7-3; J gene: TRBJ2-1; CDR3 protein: CASSLRAASGRLGNEQFF
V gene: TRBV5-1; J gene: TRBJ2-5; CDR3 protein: CASSPGTGQETQYF
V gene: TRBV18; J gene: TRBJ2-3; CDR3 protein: CASSPYTGTSGTGTQYF
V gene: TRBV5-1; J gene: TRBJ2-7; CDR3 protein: CASSAGTSGIYEQYF
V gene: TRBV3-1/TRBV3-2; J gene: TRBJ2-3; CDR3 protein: CASSHTGLGTDTQYF
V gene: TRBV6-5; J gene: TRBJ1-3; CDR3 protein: CASSYAASFSGNTIYF
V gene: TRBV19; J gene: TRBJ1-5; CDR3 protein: CASSPIGRGDNQPQHF
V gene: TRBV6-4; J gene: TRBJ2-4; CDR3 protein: CASSETAGFIQYF
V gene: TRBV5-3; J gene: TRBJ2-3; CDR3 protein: CARSLAQRYSTDTQYF